This record concerns one T cell receptor (beta chain) sequence. The data originate from a study of blood T cell repertoires in COVID-19. This CDR3 spans 14 amino acids. Germline V gene lookup returns CDR1 MDHEN and CDR2 SYDVKM. Trimming pared 8 bases from V and 7 bases from J, leaving 18 bases between. As processed by the authors: How many nucleated cells were present was estimated from reference gene primer amplification. Generated by immunoSEQ multiplex PCR, the TCRdb table keeps only in-frame clones and is missing some. D and trimming were read from the DNA, whereas the V and J calls and clone size are those reported in that table. Of some 190,000 clones listed, more than 70% are singletons.

Sample: peripheral blood. This rearrangement joins TRBV28 to TRBJ1-3, with a weak D call TRBD1 (5 bases). The source of this sequence is a man between 18 and 35 years old with active or convalescent COVID-19. The DNA of the CDR3 is TGTGCCAGCCGTTCGGGGGACCCGGGCAACACCATATATTTT. It yields the protein CASRSGDPGNTIYF.